A selection of T cell receptor beta chains follows, all from one sample in a study of cytomegalovirus exposure and HLA in healthy donors. Assay: immunoSEQ multiplex PCR; the TCRdb copy retains only in-frame clones and omits some. The table lists some 110,000 clones, about three quarters of them singletons. Sequences were obtained from PBMCs. The origin of the receptors is a man between 60 and 70 years old in good health and CMV-seropositive. Each CDR3 is given with its conserved first and last residue. A D gene is named only where the DNA matches it firmly. Expanded clones get a size class; other rows say once, few or many, or leave the size out.

D: -; J: TRBJ2-7; size: -; V: TRBV19; CDR3: CASSRSVTSYEQYF; DNA: TGTGCCAGTAGTAGAAGCGTCACTTCCTACGAGCAGTACTTC
D: -; J: TRBJ2-7; size: -; V: TRBV7-8; CDR3: CASSLGSDYEQYF; DNA: TGTGCCAGCAGCTTAGGCAGCGACTACGAGCAGTACTTC
D: -; J: TRBJ1-5; size: -; V: TRBV28; CDR3: CASSWSDQPQHF; DNA: TGTGCCAGCAGTTGGAGCGATCAGCCCCAGCATTTT
D: -; J: TRBJ1-6; size: -; V: TRBV5-1; CDR3: CASSLGGGLKSPLHF; DNA: TGCGCCAGCAGCTTGGGAGGAGGTCTGAAGTCACCCCTCCACTTT
D: -; J: TRBJ2-7; size: -; V: TRBV28; CDR3: CASEENYEQYF; DNA: TGTGCCAGCGAGGAGAACTACGAGCAGTACTTC
D: -; J: TRBJ2-1; size: -; V: TRBV21-1; CDR3: CASSKGEQGLVSYNEQFF; DNA: TGTGCCAGCAGCAAAGGGGAACAGGGGCTAGTCTCCTACAATGAGCAGTTCTTC
D: TRBD1; J: TRBJ1-5; size: -; V: TRBV19; CDR3: CASSADRGRNQPQHF; DNA: TGTGCCAGTAGTGCGGACAGGGGGAGGAATCAGCCCCAGCATTTT
D: -; J: TRBJ2-1; size: -; V: TRBV6-4; CDR3: CASSSTAGWVNEQFF; DNA: TGTGCCAGCAGTTCCACCGCGGGGTGGGTCAATGAGCAGTTCTTC
D: -; J: TRBJ1-5; size: -; V: TRBV19; CDR3: CASSILSGGWQPQHF; DNA: TGTGCCAGTAGTATACTATCTGGGGGCTGGCAGCCCCAGCATTTT
D: TRBD2; J: TRBJ2-7; size: -; V: TRBV2; CDR3: CASGLSGVPYEQYF; DNA: TGTGCCAGCGGGTTGAGCGGGGTCCCCTACGAGCAGTACTTC
D: TRBD1; J: TRBJ1-2; size: -; V: TRBV28; CDR3: CASSSGQGGTNYGYTF; DNA: TGTGCCAGCAGTTCCGGACAGGGCGGAACTAACTATGGCTACACCTTC
D: TRBD1; J: TRBJ2-7; size: -; V: TRBV5-1; CDR3: CASSPGTGEPEQYF; DNA: TGCGCCAGCAGCCCCGGGACAGGGGAACCCGAGCAGTACTTC
D: -; J: TRBJ2-3; size: -; V: TRBV27; CDR3: CASSLEGTSTDTQYF; DNA: TGTGCCAGCAGTTTAGAGGGGACAAGCACAGATACGCAGTATTTT
D: TRBD2; J: TRBJ2-2; size: -; V: TRBV19; CDR3: CASSIYGTSVNTGELFF; DNA: TGTGCCAGTAGTATATATGGGACTAGCGTGAACACCGGGGAGCTGTTTTTT
D: TRBD1; J: TRBJ1-1; size: -; V: TRBV25-1; CDR3: CASSRSGQGTGITEAFF; DNA: TGTGCCAGCAGTCGGTCGGGACAGGGAACCGGGATCACTGAAGCTTTCTTT
D: TRBD1; J: TRBJ1-5; size: -; V: TRBV5-8; CDR3: CASSLHRGRGNQPQHF; DNA: TGTGCCAGCAGCTTGCACAGGGGCAGGGGCAATCAGCCCCAGCATTTT
D: -; J: TRBJ2-7; size: -; V: TRBV6-1; CDR3: CATRTAGVFSYEQYF; DNA: TGTGCCACGAGGACCGCAGGGGTTTTCTCCTACGAGCAGTACTTC
D: -; J: TRBJ1-4; size: -; V: TRBV30; CDR3: CAWSPGLTNEKLFF; DNA: TGTGCCTGGAGTCCGGGATTAACTAATGAAAAACTGTTTTTT
D: TRBD1; J: TRBJ2-7; size: -; V: TRBV28; CDR3: CASSLRTGATRGQYF; DNA: TGTGCCAGCAGTTTACGGACAGGGGCGACAAGGGGGCAGTACTTC
D: TRBD2; J: TRBJ2-1; size: -; V: TRBV28; CDR3: CASSPQAGAYNEQFF; DNA: TGTGCCAGCAGTCCTCAAGCGGGGGCCTACAATGAGCAGTTCTTC
D: -; J: TRBJ2-7; size: -; V: TRBV10-3; CDR3: CAISGGSLLEQYF; DNA: TGTGCCATCAGTGGAGGCTCCCTTCTCGAGCAGTACTTC
D: TRBD2; J: TRBJ2-7; size: -; V: TRBV5-1; CDR3: CASSTSGGAYEQYF; DNA: TGCGCCAGCTCGACTAGCGGGGGGGCTTACGAGCAGTACTTC
D: TRBD2; J: TRBJ2-1; size: -; V: TRBV9; CDR3: CASSVGGRGGDNEQFF; DNA: TGTGCCAGCAGCGTGGGCGGGCGGGGGGGAGACAATGAGCAGTTCTTC
D: -; J: TRBJ1-6; size: -; V: TRBV11-3; CDR3: CASSLRGNSPLHF; DNA: TGTGCCAGCAGCTTAAGGGGGAATTCACCCCTCCACTTT
D: TRBD1; J: TRBJ2-3; size: -; V: TRBV29-1; CDR3: CSVAQGAVTDTQYF; DNA: TGCAGCGTTGCACAGGGGGCGGTCACAGATACGCAGTATTTT
D: TRBD1; J: TRBJ1-2; size: -; V: TRBV30; CDR3: CAWGRDSFYGYTF; DNA: TGTGCCTGGGGCCGGGACAGCTTCTATGGCTACACCTTC
D: TRBD2; J: TRBJ2-7; size: once; V: TRBV13; CDR3: CASSLAPKLSGSSYEQYF; DNA: TGTGCCAGCAGCCTTGCCCCTAAACTAAGCGGGAGCTCCTACGAGCAGTACTTC
D: -; J: TRBJ1-2; size: -; V: TRBV6-6; CDR3: CASSYLAVDPNYGYTF; DNA: TGTGCCAGCAGTTACCTGGCGGTGGATCCTAACTATGGCTACACCTTC
D: TRBD2; J: TRBJ2-7; size: -; V: TRBV2; CDR3: CASRLAGLYEQYF; DNA: TGTGCCAGCCGACTAGCGGGGCTATACGAGCAGTACTTC
D: TRBD2; J: TRBJ2-7; size: -; V: TRBV5-4; CDR3: CASSFLAGYEQYF; DNA: TGTGCCAGCAGCTTTCTAGCGGGCTACGAGCAGTACTTC
D: -; J: TRBJ1-2; size: -; V: TRBV6-5; CDR3: CASSQGRAAGYTF; DNA: TGTGCCAGCAGCCAAGGGCGGGCAGCGGGCTACACCTTC
D: -; J: TRBJ1-2; size: -; V: TRBV6-5; CDR3: CASSYGGGYTF; DNA: TGTGCCAGCAGTTACGGAGGTGGCTACACCTTC
D: -; J: TRBJ2-5; size: -; V: TRBV2; CDR3: CASSVGSQETQYF; DNA: TGTGCCAGCAGTGTGGGGAGTCAAGAGACCCAGTACTTC
D: TRBD1; J: TRBJ2-5; size: once; V: TRBV5-6; CDR3: CASSPPGQGILEAQYF; DNA: TGTGCCAGCAGCCCACCGGGACAGGGGATTTTGGAGGCCCAGTACTTC